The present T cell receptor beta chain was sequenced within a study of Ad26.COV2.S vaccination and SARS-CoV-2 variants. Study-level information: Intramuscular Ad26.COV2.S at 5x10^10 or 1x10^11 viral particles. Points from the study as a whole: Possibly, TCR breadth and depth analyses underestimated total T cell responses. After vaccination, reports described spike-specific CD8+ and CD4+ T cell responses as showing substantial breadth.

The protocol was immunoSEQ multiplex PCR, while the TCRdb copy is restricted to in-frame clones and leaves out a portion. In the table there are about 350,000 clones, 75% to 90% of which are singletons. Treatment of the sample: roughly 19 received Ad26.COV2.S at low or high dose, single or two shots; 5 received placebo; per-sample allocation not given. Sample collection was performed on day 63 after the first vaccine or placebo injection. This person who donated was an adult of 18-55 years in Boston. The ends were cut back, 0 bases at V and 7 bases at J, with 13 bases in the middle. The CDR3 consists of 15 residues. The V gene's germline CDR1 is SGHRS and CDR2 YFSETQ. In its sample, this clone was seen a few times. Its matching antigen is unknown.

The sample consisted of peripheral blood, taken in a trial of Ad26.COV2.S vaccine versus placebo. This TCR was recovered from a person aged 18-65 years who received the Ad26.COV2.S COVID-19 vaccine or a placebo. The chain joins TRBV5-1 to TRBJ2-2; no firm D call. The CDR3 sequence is CASSLDSLVVGELFF. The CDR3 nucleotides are TGCGCCAGCAGCTTGGACTCCCTAGTTGTCGGGGAGCTGTTTTTT. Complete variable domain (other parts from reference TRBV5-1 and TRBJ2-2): KAGVTQTPRYLIKTRGQQVTLSCSPISGHRSVSWYQQTPGQGLQFLFEYFSETQRNKGNFPGRFSGRQFSNSRSEMNVSTLELGDSALYLCASSLDSLVVGELFFGEGSRLTVL.